In this sample, the clone carrying this TCR beta chain turned up many times. Its specificity is not known. The CDR3 length is 15 residues. CDR1 is SGHRS, CDR2 YFSETQ, per germline. V was clipped by 0 bases and J by 1 base, with 10 bases between them. The data belong to a study of T-cell memory formation after mild COVID-19. Study in general: For the most part, TCR clusters were specific to one donor.

TCRdb processed the 5' RACE reads anew with MiXCR; each CDR3 protein has one entry. This table holds around 310,000 distinct CDR3 sequences, around 20% found once. Notes on the study in general: Clones shrinking from day 15 to 85 showed even CD4/CD8 mixes; later expanders tilted CD4+. Unconfirmed was the SARS-CoV-2 specificity of second-wave clones that peaked on day 37. Cross-reactive memory appears to have joined, as suggested by some responding clones showing up in pre-infection memory.

This chain links TRBV5-1 with TRBJ2-5; no reliable D call. Sequencing was carried out using PBMCs or a T cell subset sorted from them (not recorded which). The clonotype originates from a man aged 18-30 years who had mild COVID-19 (a few samples of this study predate the infection). Cell type and time point are not known. The CDR3, as DNA: TGCGCCAGCAGCTTGGAGGGCTTACCCCAAGAGACCCAGTACTTC. The encoded protein is CASSLEGLPQETQYF.